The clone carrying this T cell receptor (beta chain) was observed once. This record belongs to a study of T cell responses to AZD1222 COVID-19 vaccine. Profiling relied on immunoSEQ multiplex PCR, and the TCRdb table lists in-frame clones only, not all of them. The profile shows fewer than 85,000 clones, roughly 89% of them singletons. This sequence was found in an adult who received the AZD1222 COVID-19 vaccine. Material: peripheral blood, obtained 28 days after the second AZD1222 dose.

CDR3 in amino acids: CASGNLAYEQYV. The CDR3 bases are TGCGCCAGCGGCAACTTAGCCTACGAGCAGTACGTC. The chain is built from TRBV23-1 and TRBJ2-7; no firm D call. TRBV23-1 is an ORF; its function is uncertain. Trimming took 8 bases from V and 2 from J, leaving 10 bases between them. The CDR3 extends over 12 amino acids.